The rows below give T cell receptor beta chains drawn from one sample of a study of T cell responses to AZD1222 COVID-19 vaccine. The data were produced by immunoSEQ multiplex PCR, yet TCRdb's version contains in-frame clones alone and is incomplete. The table includes 150,000 or so clones, more than 85% detected once. The sequenced sample was peripheral blood, obtained on day 0 of AZD1222 vaccination. These TCRs come from an adult in good health. Each CDR3 is given with its conserved first and last residue. A D gene is named only where the DNA matches it firmly. The listing skips clone size in some rows; elsewhere it reads once, few, many or a size class.

d_gene	abundance	v_gene	j_gene	CDR3nt	CDR3aa
TRBD1	NA	TRBV6-2/TRBV6-3	TRBJ1-5	TGTGCCAGCAGCGCTATACCTCCGGGACAGGGGAGGTATCGCAATCAGCCCCAGCATTTT	CASSAIPPGQGRYRNQPQHF
NA	NA	TRBV7-6	TRBJ1-2	TGTGCCAGCAGCTTAGGCGGGGGGCTATATGGCTACACCTTC	CASSLGGGLYGYTF
NA	NA	TRBV7-2	TRBJ1-5	TGTGCCAGCAGCTTAATGGGGGGTCAGCCCCAGCATTTT	CASSLMGGQPQHF
TRBD1	NA	TRBV13	TRBJ1-4	TGTGCCAGCAGCTTAGAGGGACAGGGCCAAAGTAATGAAAAACTGTTTTTT	CASSLEGQGQSNEKLFF
TRBD1	NA	TRBV6-5	TRBJ1-1	TGTGCCAGCAGTATCCGTGTCGACAGGGGTACTGAAGCTTTCTTT	CASSIRVDRGTEAFF
NA	NA	TRBV3-1/TRBV3-2	TRBJ2-1	TGTGCCAGCAGCTACAGTTGGAATGAGCAGTTCTTC	CASSYSWNEQFF
NA	NA	TRBV11-1	TRBJ2-7	TGTGCCAGCAGCTTAGATCGGGAATCCTACGAGCAGTACTTC	CASSLDRESYEQYF
NA	NA	TRBV19	TRBJ1-1	TGTGCCAGTAGTATGATACCGCGGCAGGTCACTGAAGCTTTCTTT	CASSMIPRQVTEAFF
NA	NA	TRBV7-8	TRBJ1-2	TGTGCCAGCAGCTCTACGGATTCTACCGGCTTCTTC	CASSSTDSTGFF
NA	few	TRBV30	TRBJ1-6	TGTGCCTGGATCGAGGGGAAATTTAATTCACCCCTCCACTTT	CAWIEGKFNSPLHF
TRBD1	once	TRBV5-5	TRBJ1-5	TGTGCCAGCAGCTCAACCGGGACAGGGCGCAATCAGCCCCAGCATTTT	CASSSTGTGRNQPQHF
TRBD1	NA	TRBV10-3	TRBJ2-5	TGTGCCACCGAGACAGGGGGCAGGAGGGAGACCCAGTACTTC	CATETGGRRETQYF
NA	NA	TRBV25-1	TRBJ2-1	TGTGCCAGCAGTGAAGGCCAGGGAAAGGATGAGCAGTTCTTC	CASSEGQGKDEQFF
TRBD2	NA	TRBV7-2	TRBJ2-2	TGTGCCAGCAGACCTAACCCGGGACTAGCGGGGCGGACCGGGGAGCTGTTTTTT	CASRPNPGLAGRTGELFF
NA	NA	TRBV11-1	TRBJ1-1	TGTGCCAGCAGCTTAGGAGGTCAGGAAGCTTTCTTT	CASSLGGQEAFF
NA	NA	TRBV19	TRBJ1-1	TGTGCCAGTAGTATCCGTGGGACGAGGAACACTGAAGCTTTCTTT	CASSIRGTRNTEAFF
NA	NA	TRBV5-6	TRBJ1-1	TGTGCCAGCAGCCTGTCCCGGGTGAAAGCTTTCTTT	CASSLSRVKAFF
TRBD2	NA	TRBV10-3	TRBJ2-2	TGTGCCGCCGGGGGGACTACGAACACCGGGGAGCTGTTTTTT	CAAGGTTNTGELFF
TRBD1	once	TRBV30	TRBJ1-6	TGTGCCTGGAGTGACGGACAGGGTATCTCCTATAATTCACCCCTCCACTTT	CAWSDGQGISYNSPLHF
TRBD1	NA	TRBV9	TRBJ1-1	TGTGCCAGCAGCGTTGGGGACAGGGGGACTGAAGCTTTCTTT	CASSVGDRGTEAFF